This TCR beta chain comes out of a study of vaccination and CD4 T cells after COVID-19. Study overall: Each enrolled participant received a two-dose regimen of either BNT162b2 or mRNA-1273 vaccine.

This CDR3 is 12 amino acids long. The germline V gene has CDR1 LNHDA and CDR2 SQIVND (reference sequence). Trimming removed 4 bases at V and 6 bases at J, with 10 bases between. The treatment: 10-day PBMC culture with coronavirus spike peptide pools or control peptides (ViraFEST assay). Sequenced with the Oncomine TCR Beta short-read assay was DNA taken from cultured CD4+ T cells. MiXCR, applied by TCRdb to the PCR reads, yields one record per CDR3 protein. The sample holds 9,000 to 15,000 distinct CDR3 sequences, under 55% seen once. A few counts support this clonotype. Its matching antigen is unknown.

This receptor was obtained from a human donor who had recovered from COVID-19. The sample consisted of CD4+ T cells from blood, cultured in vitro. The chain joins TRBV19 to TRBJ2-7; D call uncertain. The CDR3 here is CASSNSLSEQYF. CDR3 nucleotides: TGTGCCAGTAGTAACTCCCTGAGCGAGCAGTACTTC.